The clone carrying this T cell receptor (beta chain) was observed a single time. Seattle patients were enrolled during active infection and followed longitudinally. This sample was taken from a study of blood T cell repertoires in COVID-19. CDR1 is DFQATT, CDR2 SNEGSKA, per germline (reference sequence). Between the trimmed V and J ends, which lost 2 bases and 4 bases, there was a span of 5 bases. The CDR3 extends over 11 amino acids. Per the original data handling: Researchers report that nucleated cell counts were estimated from reference gene primer amplification. Repertoires were generated with immunoSEQ multiplex PCR, while TCRdb's copy carries only in-frame clones and drops some. The V and J calls and clone size come from that table; D and trimming were worked out from the DNA. This sample has about 69,000 clones, with 70% to 90% found just once.

This receptor was obtained from a man in his forties or fifties with COVID-19, enrolled during active disease. The material sequenced was peripheral blood. The V and J genes are TRBV20-1 and TRBJ1-2, with no clear D. The CDR3 loop is CSARQFYGYTF. The CDR3, as DNA: TGCAGTGCTAGACAGTTCTATGGCTACACCTTC.